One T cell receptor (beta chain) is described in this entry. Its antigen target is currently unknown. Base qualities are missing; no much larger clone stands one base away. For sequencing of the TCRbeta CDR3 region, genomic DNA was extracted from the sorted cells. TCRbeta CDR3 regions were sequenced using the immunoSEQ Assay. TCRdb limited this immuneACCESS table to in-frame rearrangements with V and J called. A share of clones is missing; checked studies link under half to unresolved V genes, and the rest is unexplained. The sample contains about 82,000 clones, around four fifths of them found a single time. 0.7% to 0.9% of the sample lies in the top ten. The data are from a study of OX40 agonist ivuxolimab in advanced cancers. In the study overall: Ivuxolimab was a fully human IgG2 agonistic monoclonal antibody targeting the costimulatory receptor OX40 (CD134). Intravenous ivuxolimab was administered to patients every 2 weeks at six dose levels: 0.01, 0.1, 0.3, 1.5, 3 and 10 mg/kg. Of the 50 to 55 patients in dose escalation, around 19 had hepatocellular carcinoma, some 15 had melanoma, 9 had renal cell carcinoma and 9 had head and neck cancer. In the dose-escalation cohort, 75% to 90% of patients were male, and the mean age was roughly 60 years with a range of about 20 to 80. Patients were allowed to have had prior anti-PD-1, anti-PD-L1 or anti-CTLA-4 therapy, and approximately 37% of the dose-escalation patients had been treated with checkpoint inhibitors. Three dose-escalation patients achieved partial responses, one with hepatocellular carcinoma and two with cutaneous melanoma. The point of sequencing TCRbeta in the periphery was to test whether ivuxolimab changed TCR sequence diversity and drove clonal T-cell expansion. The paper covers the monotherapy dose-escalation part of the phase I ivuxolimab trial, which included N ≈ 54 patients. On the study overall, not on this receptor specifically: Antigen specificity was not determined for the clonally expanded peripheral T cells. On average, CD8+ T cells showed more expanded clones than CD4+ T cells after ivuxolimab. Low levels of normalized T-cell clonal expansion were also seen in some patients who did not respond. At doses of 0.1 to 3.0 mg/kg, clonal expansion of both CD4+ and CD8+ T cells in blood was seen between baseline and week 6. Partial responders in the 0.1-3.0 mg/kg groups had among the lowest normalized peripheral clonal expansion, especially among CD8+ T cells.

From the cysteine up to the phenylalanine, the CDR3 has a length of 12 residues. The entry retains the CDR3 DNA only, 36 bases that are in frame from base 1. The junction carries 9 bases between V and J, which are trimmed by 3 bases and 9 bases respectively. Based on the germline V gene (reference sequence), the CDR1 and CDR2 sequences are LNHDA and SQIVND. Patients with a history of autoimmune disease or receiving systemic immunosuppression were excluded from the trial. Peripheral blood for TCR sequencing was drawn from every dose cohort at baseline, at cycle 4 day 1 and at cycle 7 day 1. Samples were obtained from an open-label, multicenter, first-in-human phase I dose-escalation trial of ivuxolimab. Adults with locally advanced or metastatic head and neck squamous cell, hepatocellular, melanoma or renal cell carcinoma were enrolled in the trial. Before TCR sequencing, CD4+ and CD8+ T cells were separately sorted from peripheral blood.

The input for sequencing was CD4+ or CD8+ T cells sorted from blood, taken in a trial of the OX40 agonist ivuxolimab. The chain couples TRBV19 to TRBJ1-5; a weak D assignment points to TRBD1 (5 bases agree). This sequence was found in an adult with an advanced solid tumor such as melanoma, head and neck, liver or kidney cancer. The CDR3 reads CASSIGGAPQHF. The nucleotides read TGTGCCAGTAGTATCGGCGGGGCGCCCCAGCATTTT.